The clone carrying this T cell receptor beta chain was picked up many times. As yet, its antigen is unknown. This CDR3 is 17 amino acids long. V gave up 1 base and J gave up 0 bases, with 10 bases separating them. The germline CDR1 and CDR2 sequences are SEHNR and FQNEAQ (reference sequence). Expressed TCRB transcripts were sequenced after all isolated RNA was converted to cDNA. Some clones are missing from TCRdb's copy, which holds only in-frame ones; the method was immunoSEQ multiplex PCR. The sample lists almost 250,000 clones, around an eighth seen once, with around 0.03% in the top ten. These data are taken from a study of beta chain features in type 1 diabetes. Findings of the study overall: Researchers caution that PCR might favor shorter templates, equally among patients and controls. People with Type 1 diabetes carried modestly yet significantly shorter TCRB CDR3s in all four CD4+ subsets. Patients with type 1 diabetes showed fewer VDJ junction insertions and more deletions.

The chain uses TRBV7-9 and TRBJ2-6, with a tentative D call TRBD1 (6 bases). Sequenced material: naive CD4+ T cells from blood. The source is a middle-aged woman in good health. This chain's CDR3 is CASSLGGTSSGANVLTF. The CDR3, as DNA: TGTGCCAGCAGCTTAGGGGGGACATCCTCTGGGGCCAACGTCCTGACTTTC. Filled out from reference TRBV7-9 and TRBJ2-6, the complete variable domain reads DTGVSQNPRHKITKRGQNVTFRCDPISEHNRLYWYRQTLGQGPEFLTYFQNEAQLEKSRLLSDRFSAERPKGSFSTLEIQRTEQGDSAMYLCASSLGGTSSGANVLTFGAGSRLTVL.